This TCR beta chain stems from a study of shared clonotypes between healthy human individuals. For this clone: An end of the junction differs from the germline gene, which may be a read error. Other DNA sequences from this sample encode an identical CDR3 as well.

CDR1 SGHTA and CDR2 FQGNSA come from the germline V gene. This CDR3 spans 14 amino acids. Assay: immunoSEQ multiplex PCR; the TCRdb copy retains only in-frame clones and omits some. The data hold approximately 2.3 million clones, with 85% to 95% observed a single time. Naive CD45RA+ and memory CD45RA-negative subsets were split from CD4+ cells. The gene calls are TRBV7-2 and TRBJ2-3, with 9 bases fitting TRBD2. The sample comprised naive CD4+ T cells from PBMCs. The subset is: CD45RA+ positively selected. The receptor comes from a man younger than 35 in good health. Some clones in this sample may be carry-over from other donors' samples. The CDR3 DNA sequence: TGTGCCAGCAGCCTAGCGGGACGGACAGATACGCAGTATTTT. As protein: CASSLAGRTDTQYF.